This TCR beta chain was obtained from a study of blood T cell repertoires in COVID-19. Profiled with immunoSEQ multiplex PCR; TCRdb holds only in-frame clones, not every one. In the table there are approximately 500,000 clones, around nine tenths of which are singletons. The germline gives CDR1 KGHDR, CDR2 SFDVKD. V shed 1 base and J shed 1 base, with 4 bases lying between them. This CDR3 is built from 14 residues. Cohorts were assigned according to the clinical history that participants reported. Sample: PBMCs or T cells enriched from blood (not recorded which). This sequence was found in a woman in her forties who had recovered from COVID-19. The chain recombines TRBV24-1 with TRBJ1-5; no clear D gene. This chain's CDR3 is CATSDFQSNQPQHF. DNA for the CDR3: TGTGCCACCAGTGATTTCCAAAGCAATCAGCCCCAGCATTTT.